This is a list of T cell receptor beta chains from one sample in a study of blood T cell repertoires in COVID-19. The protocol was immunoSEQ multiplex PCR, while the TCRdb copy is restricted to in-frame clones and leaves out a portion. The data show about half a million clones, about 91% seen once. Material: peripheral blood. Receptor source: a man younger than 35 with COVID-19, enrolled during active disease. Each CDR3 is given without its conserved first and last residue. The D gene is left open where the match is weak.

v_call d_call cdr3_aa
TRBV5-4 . ASSFRGGDTEAF
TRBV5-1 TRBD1 ASSSQQGSGYGYT
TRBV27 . ASSLARFEDTQY
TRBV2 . ASTERDIRAYEQY
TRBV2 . ASSVTEPSTDTQY
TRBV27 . ASSPRGFTISYEQY
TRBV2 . ASRVGGGAYNEQF
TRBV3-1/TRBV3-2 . ASRDSLAKNIQY
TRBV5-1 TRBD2 ASSLYAAGESTDTQY
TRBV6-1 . ASSELARRVNSPLH